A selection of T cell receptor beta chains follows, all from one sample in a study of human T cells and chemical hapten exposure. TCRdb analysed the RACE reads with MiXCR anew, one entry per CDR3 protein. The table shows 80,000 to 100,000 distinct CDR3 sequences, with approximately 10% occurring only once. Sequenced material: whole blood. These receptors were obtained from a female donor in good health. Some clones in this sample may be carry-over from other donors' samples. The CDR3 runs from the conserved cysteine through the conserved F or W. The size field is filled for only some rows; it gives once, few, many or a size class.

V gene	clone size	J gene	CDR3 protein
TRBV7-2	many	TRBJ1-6	CASSLEWSGKSPLHF
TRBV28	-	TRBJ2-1	CAKTPGTGSYNEQFF
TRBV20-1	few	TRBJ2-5	CSARSWETQYF
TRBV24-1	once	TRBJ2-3	CATSGRQGAGTDTQYF
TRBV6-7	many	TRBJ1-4	CASSSGRAPPREKLFF
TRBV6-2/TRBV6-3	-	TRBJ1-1	CASSYSRGSLKAFF
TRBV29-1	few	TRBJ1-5	CSVYMTGGLSNQPQHF
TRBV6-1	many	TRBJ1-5	CASSSGQGGNQPQHF
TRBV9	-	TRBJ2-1	CASSPTGSAGNEQFF
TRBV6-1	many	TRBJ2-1	CASSGGTGVHNEQFF
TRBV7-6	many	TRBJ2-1	CASSLGTGGTSFFYNEQFF
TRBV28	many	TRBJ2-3	CASSPMDVGTDTQYF
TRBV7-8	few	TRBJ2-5	CASSLDYGQRGETQYF
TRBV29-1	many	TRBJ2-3	CSVGSVRPSTDTQYF
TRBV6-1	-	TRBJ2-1	CASSELQVSYNEQFF
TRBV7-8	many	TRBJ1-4	CASSLAAGEGEKLFF
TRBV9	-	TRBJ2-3	CASSVVDSGSTEDTQYF
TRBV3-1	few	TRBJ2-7	CASSQAVTSGTSYEQYF
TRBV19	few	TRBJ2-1	CASESFAGGSDEQFF
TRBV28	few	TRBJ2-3	CASSFGLAGAVADTQYF
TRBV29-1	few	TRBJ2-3	CSVERTSGTDTQYF
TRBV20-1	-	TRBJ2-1	CSAREGPGDEQFF
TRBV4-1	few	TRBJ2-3	CASSQKEPSSTDTQYF
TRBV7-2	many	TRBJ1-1	CASSLQGPWDTEAFF
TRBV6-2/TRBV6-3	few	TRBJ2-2	CASSPSGGTGELFF
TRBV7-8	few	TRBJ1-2	CASSLNLDRDGYTF
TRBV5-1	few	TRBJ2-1	CASSTGTSGLAAYNEQFF
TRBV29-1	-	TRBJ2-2	CSVEGQAGELFF